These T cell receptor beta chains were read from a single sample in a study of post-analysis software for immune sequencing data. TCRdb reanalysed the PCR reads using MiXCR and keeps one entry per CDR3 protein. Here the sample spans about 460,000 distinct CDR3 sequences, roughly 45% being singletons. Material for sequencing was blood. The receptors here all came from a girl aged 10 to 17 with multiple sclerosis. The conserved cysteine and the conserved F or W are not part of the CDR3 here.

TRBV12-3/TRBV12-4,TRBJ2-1,ASSTGGFYNEQF
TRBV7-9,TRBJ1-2,ASSFGASRGYT
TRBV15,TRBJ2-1,ATSREGTSGPYNEQF
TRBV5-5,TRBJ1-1,ASTIRWGNTEAF
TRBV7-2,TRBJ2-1,ASSSRAGGKSYNEQF
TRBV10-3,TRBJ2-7,AISESDFFYEQY
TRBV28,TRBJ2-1,ASSGAGKYNEQF
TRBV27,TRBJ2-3,ASSSWTSGTDTQY
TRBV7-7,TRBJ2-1,ASSLFLGNEQF
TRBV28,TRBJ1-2,ASTGGGKGNYGYT
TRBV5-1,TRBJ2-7,ASSSGGGLLYEQY
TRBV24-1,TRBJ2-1,ATSGLATHEQF
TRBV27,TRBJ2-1,ASSLSGRGYNEQF
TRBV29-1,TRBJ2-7,SVAGTPSYEQY
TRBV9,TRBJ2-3,ASSPPGGTDTQY
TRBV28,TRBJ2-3,ASNTGASTDTQY
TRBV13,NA,ASSSYRGWGDYEQY
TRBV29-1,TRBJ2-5,SVGKVETQY
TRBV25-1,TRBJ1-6,ASSAYRDSPLH
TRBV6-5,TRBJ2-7,ASSYSASGSYEQY
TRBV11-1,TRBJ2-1,ASSLSRDSYEQF
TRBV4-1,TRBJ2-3,ASSQELSGKGY
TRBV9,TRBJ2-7,ASSPSQGVPSYEQY
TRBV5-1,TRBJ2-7,ASSVDKVVQTYEQY
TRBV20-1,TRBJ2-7,SATDSGREQY
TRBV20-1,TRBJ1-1,SARAFGTGDPEAF
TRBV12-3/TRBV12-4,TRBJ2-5,ASSSGQDQETQY
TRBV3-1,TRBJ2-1,ASSSAGTLLF
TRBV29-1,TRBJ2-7,SVGWQASSYEQY
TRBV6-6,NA,ASRYREFEQY
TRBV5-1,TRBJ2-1,ASSLNPGGLDERF
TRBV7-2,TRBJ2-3,ASSLVAVGTDTQY
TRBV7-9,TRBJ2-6,ASSSPFRSGTFSGANVLT
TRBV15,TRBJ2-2,ATSGRGGKDPGELF
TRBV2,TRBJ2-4,ASREGATSGISY
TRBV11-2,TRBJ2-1,ASSLGMGSYNEQF
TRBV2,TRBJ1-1,ASTKQGYTEAF
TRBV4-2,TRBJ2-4,ASSQETLAKNIQY
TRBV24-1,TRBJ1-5,ATGGVSNQPQH
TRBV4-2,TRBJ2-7,ASSQDQLSEQY
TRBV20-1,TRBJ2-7,SASRHPGNEQY
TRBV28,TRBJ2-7,ASSFPGRRYEQY
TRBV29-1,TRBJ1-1,SVRQGGDTEAF
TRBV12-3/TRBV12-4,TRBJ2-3,ASSFLLSGVTDTQY
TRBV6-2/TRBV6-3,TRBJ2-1,ASSYINRLAGDEQF
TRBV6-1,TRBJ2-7,ASQATSSYEQY
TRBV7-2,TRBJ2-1,ASSALAGGHNEQF
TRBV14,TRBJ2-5,ASSQVGWREDRETQY
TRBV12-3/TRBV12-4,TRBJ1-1,ASSLGGQGDTEAF